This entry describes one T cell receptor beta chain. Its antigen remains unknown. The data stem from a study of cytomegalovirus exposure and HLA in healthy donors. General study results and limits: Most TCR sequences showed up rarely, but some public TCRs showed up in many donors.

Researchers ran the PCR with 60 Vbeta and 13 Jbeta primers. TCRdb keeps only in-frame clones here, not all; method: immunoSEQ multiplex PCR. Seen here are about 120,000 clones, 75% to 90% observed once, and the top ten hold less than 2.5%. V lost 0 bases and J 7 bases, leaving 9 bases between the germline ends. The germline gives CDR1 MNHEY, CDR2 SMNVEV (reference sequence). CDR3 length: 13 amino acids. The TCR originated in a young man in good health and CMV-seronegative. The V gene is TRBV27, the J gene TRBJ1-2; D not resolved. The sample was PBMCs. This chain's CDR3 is CASSLSSGFGYTF. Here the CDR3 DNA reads TGTGCCAGCAGTTTATCGAGCGGGTTTGGCTACACCTTC.